This is a list of T cell receptor beta chains from one sample in a study of identical twins. MiXCR was run by TCRdb on the 5' RACE reads, yielding one entry per CDR3 protein. The sample gives hundreds of thousands of distinct CDR3 sequences, less than 10% of which show up once; 0.75% to 1% is in the top ten. Another study also made use of these data, one on yellow fever vaccine responses in identical twins.

The specimen sequenced was PBMCs. The receptors shown here come from a woman in her late teens or twenties in good health. Each CDR3 is given with its conserved first and last residue. A D gene is named only where the DNA matches it firmly. Only part of the rows carry a size: once, few, many, or a class if the clone is expanded.

CDR3 length	V gene	J gene	clone size	D gene	CDR3 protein	CDR3 DNA
16	TRBV4-3	TRBJ2-7	-	-	CASSGGRSNTPYEQYF	TGCGCCAGCAGCGGCGGGCGGTCTAACACCCCCTACGAGCAGTACTTC
14	TRBV6-2/TRBV6-3	TRBJ2-7	-	-	CASRTGRQTYEQYF	TGTGCCAGCAGGACGGGACGGCAGACCTACGAGCAGTACTTC
16	TRBV5-1	TRBJ2-5	-	TRBD1	CASSSGQGGGQETQYF	TGCGCCAGCAGCTCAGGACAGGGGGGAGGGCAAGAGACCCAGTACTTC
18	TRBV12-3/TRBV12-4	TRBJ1-2	-	TRBD1	CASSLARAGGSVDYGYTF	TGTGCCAGCAGTTTAGCGCGGGCAGGGGGGTCGGTGGACTATGGCTACACCTTC
17	TRBV7-8	TRBJ2-2	many	TRBD2	CASSSTSGRSNTGELFF	TGTGCCAGCAGCTCGACTAGCGGGAGATCGAACACCGGGGAGCTGTTTTTT
13	TRBV20-1	TRBJ2-2	-	-	CSARRPNTGELFF	TGCAGTGCTAGAAGACCAAACACCGGGGAGCTGTTTTTT
17	TRBV6-1	TRBJ2-3	few	-	CASSVSPPGLVTDTQYF	TGTGCCAGCAGTGTCTCCCCGCCAGGGCTGGTCACAGATACGCAGTATTTT
14	TRBV11-2	TRBJ1-1	-	TRBD1	CASSLLGTAYEAFF	TGTGCCAGCAGCTTATTAGGGACAGCATATGAAGCTTTCTTT
12	TRBV6-6	TRBJ2-1	few	-	CASSQGPDEQFF	TGTGCCAGCAGCCAAGGGCCAGATGAGCAGTTCTTC
14	TRBV7-2	TRBJ2-4	many	-	CASSPNRTKNIQYF	TGTGCCAGCAGCCCTAACAGGACCAAAAACATTCAGTACTTC
15	TRBV29-1	TRBJ2-1	many	TRBD2	CSVEELAGAPWEQFF	TGCAGCGTTGAAGAGTTAGCGGGAGCGCCGTGGGAGCAGTTCTTC
15	TRBV29-1	TRBJ2-7	many	TRBD1	CSVEDGEGASYEQYF	TGCAGCGTTGAAGATGGAGAGGGGGCCTCCTACGAGCAGTACTTC
14	TRBV7-9	TRBJ2-7	-	-	CASSFSGATYEQYF	TGTGCCAGCAGCTTCTCCGGGGCAACCTACGAGCAGTACTTC
15	TRBV7-9	TRBJ2-7	few	TRBD2	CASSLDAAGAYEQYF	TGTGCCAGCAGCTTAGATGCAGCGGGGGCCTACGAGCAGTACTTC
15	TRBV4-3	TRBJ2-1	many	-	CASSQEANSYNEQFF	TGCGCCAGCAGCCAAGAAGCTAACTCCTACAATGAGCAGTTCTTC
10	TRBV20-1	TRBJ1-2	few	-	CSAVNYGYTF	TGCAGTGCTGTGAACTATGGCTACACCTTC
15	TRBV6-1	TRBJ2-7	many	-	CASRLGPGQSYEQYF	TGTGCCAGCAGACTGGGACCAGGCCAATCCTACGAGCAGTACTTC
14	TRBV5-1	TRBJ2-7	few	-	CASSQGTRGWEQYF	TGCGCCAGCAGCCAAGGGACTCGGGGTTGGGAGCAGTACTTC
16	TRBV6-1	TRBJ1-5	many	TRBD1	CASRPGQGIINQPQHF	TGTGCCAGCAGACCGGGACAGGGAATTATCAATCAGCCCCAGCATTTT
13	TRBV27	TRBJ1-1	-	-	CASRVQAYTEAFF	TGTGCCAGCAGGGTACAGGCCTACACTGAAGCTTTCTTT
12	TRBV6-1	TRBJ2-3	-	-	CASRQRTDTQYF	TGTGCCAGCAGACAGCGCACAGATACGCAGTATTTT
15	TRBV20-1	TRBJ2-1	few	TRBD2	CSARHGGGSYNEQFF	TGCAGTGCTAGACACGGGGGGGGCTCCTACAATGAGCAGTTCTTC
18	TRBV7-2	TRBJ2-3	-	TRBD2	CASSLALSGTSGSRYQYF	TGTGCCAGCAGCTTAGCATTGTCCGGGACTAGCGGGAGCAGATATCAGTATTTT
16	TRBV10-3	TRBJ2-2	many	TRBD1	CAISALGTGVTGELFF	TGTGCCATCAGTGCCCTGGGAACAGGGGTGACCGGGGAGCTGTTTTTT
13	TRBV5-1	TRBJ2-5	-	-	CASSSNSGETQYF	TGCGCCAGCAGCTCCAACAGTGGGGAGACCCAGTACTTC
15	TRBV5-6	TRBJ2-6	few	-	CASSLSVLGPNVLTF	TGTGCCAGCAGCTTGAGCGTTCTGGGGCCCAACGTCCTGACTTTC
14	TRBV19	TRBJ2-5	-	TRBD1	CASSQWTGEETQYF	TGTGCCAGTAGTCAATGGACAGGGGAAGAGACCCAGTACTTC